This TCR beta chain was sequenced in a study of B cell selection in AIRE deficiency. The study's findings and limits: Healthy donors alone shared under 35% of thousands of Treg sequences; patients alone about 9.1%.

Profiled with immunoSEQ multiplex PCR; TCRdb holds only in-frame clones, not every one. This table has tens of thousands of clones, around 92% appearing once. With regard to this clone: Its antigen is unknown.

Sorted regulatory T cells were CD4-positive, CD25-high and CD127-low or negative. CDR3 length: 15 amino acids. The V end lost 2 bases, the J end lost 3 bases, and 13 bases lay between the germline ends. CDR1 and CDR2 (germline): MNHEY, SVGAGI. The sample was CD4+CD25+ Tregs sorted from PBMCs. This sequence was found in a human donor in good health. The chain is built from TRBV6-5 and TRBJ1-2; D unclear. Written as DNA, the CDR3 is TGTGCCAGCAGTTACGGAGTCAGCTCCCACTATGGCTACACCTTC. It codes for CASSYGVSSHYGYTF.